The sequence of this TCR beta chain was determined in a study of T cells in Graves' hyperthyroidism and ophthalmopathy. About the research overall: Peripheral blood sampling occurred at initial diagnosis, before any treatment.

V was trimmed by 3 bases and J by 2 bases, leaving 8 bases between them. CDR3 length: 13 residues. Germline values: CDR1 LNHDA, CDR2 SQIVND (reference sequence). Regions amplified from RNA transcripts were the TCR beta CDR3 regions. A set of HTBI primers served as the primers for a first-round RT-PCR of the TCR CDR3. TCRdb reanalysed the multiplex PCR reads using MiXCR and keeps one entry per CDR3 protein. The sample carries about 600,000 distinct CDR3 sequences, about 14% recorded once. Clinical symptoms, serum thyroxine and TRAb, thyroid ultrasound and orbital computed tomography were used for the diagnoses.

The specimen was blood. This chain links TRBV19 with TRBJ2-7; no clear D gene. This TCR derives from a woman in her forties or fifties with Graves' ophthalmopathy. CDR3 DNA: TGTGCCAGTAGTATCACAAGTACCTACGAGCAGTACTTC. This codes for CASSITSTYEQYF. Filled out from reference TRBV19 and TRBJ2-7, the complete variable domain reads DGGITQSPKYLFRKEGQNVTLSCEQNLNHDAMYWYRQDPGQGLRLIYYSQIVNDFQKGDIAEGYSVSREKKESFPLTVTSAQKNPTAFYLCASSITSTYEQYFGPGTRLTVT.